The sequence of this TCR beta chain was determined in a study of radiation and T cells in renal cell carcinoma. Overall study: Nephrectomy followed 15 Gy stereotactic body radiation by 4 weeks. Study-wide results and caveats: In blood, top tumor clones expanded by 2 weeks, shrinking by 4. Without pretreatment biopsies, baseline tumor clonotype presence was undetermined.

Data came from immunoSEQ multiplex PCR; TCRdb stores just in-frame clones and leaves some out. The table includes 130,000 to 150,000 clones, about 88% detected once. CDR1 is GTSNPN and CDR2 is SVGIG in the germline V gene (reference sequence). V lost 3 bases to trimming and J lost 5 bases, with 14 bases between them. This CDR3 is 14 amino acids long. This sample's time point: baseline pretreatment blood. The treatment is: 15 Gy SBRT to primary tumor, nephrectomy 4 weeks later. Blood was sampled at baseline, 2 weeks and 4 weeks after SBRT. Note on this clone: Its matching antigen is unknown.

Sequencing was performed on blood, taken from a patient whose treatment included radiotherapy and nephrectomy. The TCR comes from a woman aged 70-85 years with renal cell carcinoma. The rearrangement uses TRBV30 and TRBJ1-5; tentative D call: TRBD1 (6 bases). The CDR3 spells CAWSQGKVDQPQHF. The CDR3 DNA follows: TGTGCCTGGAGCCAGGGGAAGGTCGATCAGCCCCAGCATTTT.